This T cell receptor (beta chain) was sequenced for a study of CD8+CD57+ T cells in acquired aplastic anemia. Turning to the study itself: Read counts for CD4+ cells (from healthy donors) averaged about 10.8 million. Study-wide points: About 29 shared CD8+ CDR3s appeared highly expressed within patients' immunodominant clones. Statistical testing detected no significant gap in CD8+ Simpson's diversity between patients and controls.

Ten or more counts support this clonotype. What it binds is unknown. The TCR beta profiling, which covered VDJ combination and CDR3 sequence, was carried out using genomic DNA as the template. MiXCR was run by TCRdb on the reads, yielding one entry per CDR3 protein. The sample records roughly 420,000 distinct CDR3 sequences, roughly 64% being singletons. Per germline, CDR1 SNHLY and CDR2 FYNNEI. Between the trimmed V and J ends, which lost 1 base and 2 bases, there was a span of 11 bases. CDR3 length: 16 residues. The sample taken for sequencing was sorted CD4+, CD8+, or CD8+CD57+ T cells (not recorded which) from PBMCs. This chain connects TRBV2 to TRBJ2-2; the D is unclear. The TCR comes from a human donor in good health, serving as a control. The CDR3 region is CASSEVLISNTGELFF. Here the CDR3 DNA reads TGTGCCAGCAGTGAAGTTCTTATCTCAAACACCGGGGAGCTGTTTTTT.